Following are 12 T cell receptor beta chains from one sample sequenced in a study of response to subunit inactivated influenza vaccine (dated 2018 in TCRdb). The time point label, as the study defines it: 45 days after influenza vaccine administration. Library creation used RT-PCR. The listed sequencing device is Illumina HiSeq 2500. TCRdb redid the processing of the public reads, applying fastp at Q25 and MiXCR, and retained in-frame beta chains. Rows with one shared CDR3 protein collapse into an entry with the most common genes and DNA. Counted in this sample were 450,000 to 500,000 distinct CDR3 sequences; over 9.5% of them appeared once. The ten largest clones capture 10% to 15% of the sample. The starting material was PBMCs from blood, obtained about 6 weeks after vaccination. The receptors derive from a middle-aged man who received an inactivated influenza vaccine. Donor details come from another sample of the same person, matched by shared clones.

This clonotype has just a few counts. The genes are TRBV7-9 and TRBJ2-1, with D maybe TRBD2 (5 bases). Germline V lookup: CDR1 SEHNR, CDR2 FQNEAQ (reference sequence). V lost 7 bases, J lost 5 bases, and 18 bases lay in between. This CDR3 is 15 amino acids long. The CDR3 reads CASTKTILNDNEQFF. For the CDR3, the DNA is TGTGCCAGCACCAAGACTATCCTAAATGACAATGAGCAGTTCTTC.

This clonotype has at least ten counts. The genes are TRBV28 and TRBJ2-3; no definite D call. This CDR3 comprises 18 residues. V gave up 2 bases and J gave up 0 bases, with 18 bases separating them. Germline V CDR1 and CDR2: MDHEN, SYDVKM. CDR3 sequence (DNA): TGTGCCAGCAGTTTAGGCGGTTGGTGGAACGTTAGCACAGATACGCAGTATTTT. Translating gives CASSLGGWWNVSTDTQYF.

V usage is TRBV20-1 and J usage is TRBJ2-1, with 13 bases identical to TRBD2. There are 14 residues in the CDR3. Germline V lookup: CDR1 DFQATT, CDR2 SNEGSKA (reference sequence). Trimming removed 4 bases from V and 8 bases from J; junction bases left unmatched: 5. In DNA, the CDR3 is TGCAGTGCTAAACTAGCGGGGGGGCCGGATGAGCAGTTCTTC. Its protein product is CSAKLAGGPDEQFF.

This clonotype has only a few counts. The V and J genes are TRBV20-1 and TRBJ2-5, with D maybe TRBD1 (5 bases). Per the germline V gene, CDR1 is DFQATT and CDR2 is SNEGSKA (reference sequence). Deletions cut 0 bases from V and 4 bases from J, with 9 bases between. CDR3 size: 13 residues. CDR3 in amino acids: CSAREKGLETQYF. The CDR3 coding sequence is TGCAGTGCTAGAGAAAAGGGGCTAGAGACCCAGTACTTC.

In its sample, this clonotype was seen a few times. The chain is built from TRBV9 and TRBJ2-3; D is unclear. This CDR3 contains 13 residues. From germline, CDR1 is SGDLS and CDR2 YYNGEE. V dropped 7 bases and J dropped 5 bases, with 14 bases sitting between them. CDR3 sequence: CASEGPMRDTQYF. The CDR3 bases are TGTGCCAGCGAAGGACCCATGAGAGATACGCAGTATTTT.

This sequence joins TRBV5-5 and TRBJ2-3; the D gene is possibly TRBD2 (5 bases). Between the trimmed V and J ends, which lost 4 bases and 0 bases, there was a span of 15 bases. Germline V CDR1 and CDR2: SGHKS, YYEKEE (reference sequence). The CDR3 has 16 residues. The CDR3 spells CASSPAPGGSTDTQYF. DNA of the CDR3: TGTGCCAGCAGCCCCGCCCCGGGCGGGAGCACAGATACGCAGTATTTT.

CDR3 amino acids: CAISESGGAREQYF. The CDR3 DNA follows: TGTGCCATCAGTGAGTCGGGAGGGGCTCGGGAGCAGTACTTC. The chain recombines TRBV10-3 with TRBJ2-7; the match to TRBD2 covers 7 bases. The ends lost 0 bases at V and 7 bases at J; junction bases unmatched: 6. In germline, CDR1 is ENHRY, CDR2 SYGVKD. This CDR3 is 14 amino acids long.

The chain carries TRBV30 and TRBJ2-3; TRBD2 matches 10 bases. Trimming removed 2 bases from V and 4 bases from J; junction bases left unmatched: 3. CDR1 is GTSNPN, CDR2 SVGIG, per germline (reference sequence). The CDR3 sequence is 14 residues long. CDR3 coding DNA: TGTGCCTGGAGTATCACTAGCGGGGCAGATACGCAGTATTTT. Protein sequence: CAWSITSGADTQYF.

Worth noting for this clonotype: Relative to the germline gene, one junction end is altered; a read error may explain this. The chain carries TRBV6-1 and TRBJ1-3; D may be TRBD1 (5 bases). The germline V gene has CDR1 MNHNS and CDR2 SASEGT. This CDR3 contains 15 residues. The CDR3 protein is CASSATGAVRNTTYF. The CDR3 bases are TGTGCCAGCAGTGCTACCGGGGCAGTCAGAAACACCACATATTTT.

The gene calls are TRBV29-1 and TRBJ2-3; 9 nucleotides match TRBD2. V gave up 3 bases and J gave up 2 bases; unmatched junction bases: 9. Germline V CDR1 and CDR2: SQVTM, ANQGSEA. The CDR3 runs to 16 residues. The CDR3 nucleotides are TGCAGCGTTGAGGGTATAGCGGGAGAGACCACAGATACGCAGTATTTT. Its translation: CSVEGIAGETTDTQYF.

This clonotype was recorded at least ten times. This chain connects TRBV5-1 to TRBJ1-5; D is perhaps TRBD1 (5 bases). V gave up 4 bases and J gave up 3 bases, with 8 bases separating them. The CDR3 spans 13 residues. Germline CDR1 reads SGHRS; CDR2 reads YFSETQ. The CDR3 nucleotides read TGCGCCAGCAGCACGGACACCAATCAGCCCCAGCATTTT. This sequence encodes CASSTDTNQPQHF.

This clonotype was seen only a few times. The chain links TRBV7-7 to TRBJ2-6, with D perhaps given as TRBD1 or TRBD2 (5 bases each). The CDR3 consists of 14 residues. Germline lookup yields CDR1 SSHAT and CDR2 FNYEAQ (reference sequence). Trimming cost V 4 bases and J 4 bases, with 8 bases left between them. The CDR3: CASSSGTGANVLTF. CDR3 nucleotide sequence: TGTGCCAGCAGCTCAGGGACCGGGGCCAACGTCCTGACTTTC.